Sequencing of this T cell receptor (beta chain) was carried out in a study of T cell responses to AZD1222 COVID-19 vaccine. Findings of the study overall: CD4 TCRs associated with vaccination spanned spike, dominating at 160-218 and 743-854. Clonal diversity may have been underestimated, and the donors were mostly white British, with more females than males. Just a handful of people given AZD1222 tested seropositive at baseline.

Assay: immunoSEQ multiplex PCR; the TCRdb copy retains only in-frame clones and omits some. The table lists over 130,000 clones, around nine tenths of them singletons, with about 4.8% in the top ten. Looked up from germline, CDR1 is GTSNPN and CDR2 is SVGIG (reference sequence). The CDR3 is 15 residues long. Trimming cost V 2 bases and J 4 bases; bases outside gene matches: 6. This clone was detected only once. No antigen is known for it. This sequence joins TRBV30 and TRBJ1-5; 9 nucleotides line up with TRBD1. Here the sequenced sample was peripheral blood, taken on day 0 of AZD1222 vaccination. The source is an adult in good health. DNA of the CDR3: TGTGCCTGGAGTTCCGGGACAGGGCGAAATCAGCCCCAGCATTTT. It encodes CAWSSGTGRNQPQHF. The full variable domain, with the rest looked up from reference TRBV30 and TRBJ1-5, is SQTIHQWPATLVQPVGSPLSLECTVEGTSNPNLYWYRQAAGRGLQLLFYSVGIGQISSEVPQNLSASRPQDRQFILSSKKLLLSDSGFYLCAWSSGTGRNQPQHFGDGTRLSIL.